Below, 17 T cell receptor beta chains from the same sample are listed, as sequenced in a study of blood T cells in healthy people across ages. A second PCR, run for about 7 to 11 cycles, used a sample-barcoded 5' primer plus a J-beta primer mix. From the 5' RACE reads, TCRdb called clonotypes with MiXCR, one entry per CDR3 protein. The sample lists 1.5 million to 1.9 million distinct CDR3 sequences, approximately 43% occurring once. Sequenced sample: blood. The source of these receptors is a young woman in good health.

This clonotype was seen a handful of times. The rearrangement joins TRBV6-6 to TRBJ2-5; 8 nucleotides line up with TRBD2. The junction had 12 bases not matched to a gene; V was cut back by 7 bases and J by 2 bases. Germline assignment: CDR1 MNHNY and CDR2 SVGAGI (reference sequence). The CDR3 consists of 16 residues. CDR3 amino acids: CASTARRGALQETQYF. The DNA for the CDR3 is TGTGCCAGCACTGCTAGGCGGGGGGCCCTTCAAGAGACCCAGTACTTC.

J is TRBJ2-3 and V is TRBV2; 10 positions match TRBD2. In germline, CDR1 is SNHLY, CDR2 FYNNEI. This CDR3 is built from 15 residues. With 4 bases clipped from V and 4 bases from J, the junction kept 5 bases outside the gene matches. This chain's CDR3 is CASSAGLAGADTQYF. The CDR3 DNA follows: TGTGCCAGCAGTGCTGGGCTAGCGGGAGCAGATACGCAGTATTTT. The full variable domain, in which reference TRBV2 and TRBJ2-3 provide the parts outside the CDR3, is EPEVTQTPSHQVTQMGQEVILRCVPISNHLYFYWYRQILGQKVEFLVSFYNNEISEKSEIFDDQFSVERPDGSNFTLKIRSTKLEDSAMYFCASSAGLAGADTQYFGPGTRLTVL.

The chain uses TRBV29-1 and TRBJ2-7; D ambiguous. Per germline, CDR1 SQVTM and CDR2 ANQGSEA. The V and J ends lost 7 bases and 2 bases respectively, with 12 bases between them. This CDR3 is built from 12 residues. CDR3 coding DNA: TGCAGCGCGGTCACAGCCCCCTACGAGCAGTACTTC. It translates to CSAVTAPYEQYF.

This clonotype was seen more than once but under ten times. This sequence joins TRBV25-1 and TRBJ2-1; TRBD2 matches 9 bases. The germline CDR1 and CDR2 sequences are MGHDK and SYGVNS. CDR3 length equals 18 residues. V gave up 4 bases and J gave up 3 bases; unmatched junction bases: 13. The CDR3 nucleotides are TGTGCCAGCAGTGTCCCGGGTGTAGCGGGAGTCGGCTACAATGAGCAGTTCTTC. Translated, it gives CASSVPGVAGVGYNEQFF.

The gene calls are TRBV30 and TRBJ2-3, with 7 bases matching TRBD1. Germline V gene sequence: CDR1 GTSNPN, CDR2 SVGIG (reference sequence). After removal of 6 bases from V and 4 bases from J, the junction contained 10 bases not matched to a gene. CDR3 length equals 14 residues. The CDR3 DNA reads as TGTGCCTGTGAGGGACAGTCGGTTGCAGATACGCAGTATTTT. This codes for CACEGQSVADTQYF. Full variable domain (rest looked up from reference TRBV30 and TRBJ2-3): SQTIHQWPATLVQPVGSPLSLECTVEGTSNPNLYWYRQAAGRGLQLLFYSVGIGQISSEVPQNLSASRPQDRQFILSSKKLLLSDSGFYLCACEGQSVADTQYFGPGTRLTVL.

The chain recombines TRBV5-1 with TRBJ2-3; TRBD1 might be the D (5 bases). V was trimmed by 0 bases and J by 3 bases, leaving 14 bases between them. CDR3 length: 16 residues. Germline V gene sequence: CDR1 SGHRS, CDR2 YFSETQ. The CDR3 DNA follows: TGCGCCAGCAGCTTGGAATGGGTAACAGGTACAGATACGCAGTATTTT. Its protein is CASSLEWVTGTDTQYF.

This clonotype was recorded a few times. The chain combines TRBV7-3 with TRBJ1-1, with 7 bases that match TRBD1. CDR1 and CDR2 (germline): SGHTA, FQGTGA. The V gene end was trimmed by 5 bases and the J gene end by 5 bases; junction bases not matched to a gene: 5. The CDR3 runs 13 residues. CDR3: CASSAGGKTEAFF. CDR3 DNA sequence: TGTGCCAGCAGCGCAGGGGGTAAGACTGAAGCTTTCTTT. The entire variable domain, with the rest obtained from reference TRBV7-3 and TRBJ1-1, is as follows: GAGVSQTPSNKVTEKGKYVELRCDPISGHTALYWYRQSLGQGPEFLIYFQGTGAADDSGLPNDRFFAVRPEGSVSTLKIQRTERGDSAVYLCASSAGGKTEAFFGQGTRLTVV.

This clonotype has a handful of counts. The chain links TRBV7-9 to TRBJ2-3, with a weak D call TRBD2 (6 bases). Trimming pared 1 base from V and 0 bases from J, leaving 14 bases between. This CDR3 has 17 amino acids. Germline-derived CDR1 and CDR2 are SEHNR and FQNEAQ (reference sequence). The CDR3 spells CASSLGVLRGSTDTQYF. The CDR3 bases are TGTGCCAGCAGCTTAGGGGTCCTCCGGGGGAGCACAGATACGCAGTATTTT. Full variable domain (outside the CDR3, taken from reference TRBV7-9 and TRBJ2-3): DTGVSQNPRHKITKRGQNVTFRCDPISEHNRLYWYRQTLGQGPEFLTYFQNEAQLEKSRLLSDRFSAERPKGSFSTLEIQRTEQGDSAMYLCASSLGVLRGSTDTQYFGPGTRLTVL.

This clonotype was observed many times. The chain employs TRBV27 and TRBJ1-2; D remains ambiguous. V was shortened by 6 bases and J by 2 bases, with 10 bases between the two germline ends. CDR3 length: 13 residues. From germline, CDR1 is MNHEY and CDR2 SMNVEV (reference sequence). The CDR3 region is CASSLGINYGYTF. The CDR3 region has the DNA TGTGCCAGCAGCCTTGGGATAAACTATGGCTACACCTTC.

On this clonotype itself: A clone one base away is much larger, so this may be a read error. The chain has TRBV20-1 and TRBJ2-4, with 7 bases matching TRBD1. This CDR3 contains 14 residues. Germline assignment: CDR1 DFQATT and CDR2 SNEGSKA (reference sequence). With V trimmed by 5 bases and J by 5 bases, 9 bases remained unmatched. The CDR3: CSAGFWDRENIQYF. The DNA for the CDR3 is TGCAGTGCTGGTTTCTGGGACAGAGAAAACATTCAGTACTTC.

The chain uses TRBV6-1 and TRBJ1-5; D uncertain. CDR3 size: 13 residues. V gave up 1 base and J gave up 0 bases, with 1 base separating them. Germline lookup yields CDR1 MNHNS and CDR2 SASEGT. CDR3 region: CASSEVSNQPQHF. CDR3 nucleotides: TGTGCCAGCAGTGAAGTTAGCAATCAGCCCCAGCATTTT.

The DNA of the CDR3 is TGCAGTGCTAGGATCCGTTTGCGAGACCAGCCCCAGCATTTT. Protein product: CSARIRLRDQPQHF. The chain links TRBV20-1 to TRBJ1-5; D ambiguous. This CDR3 has 14 amino acids. V dropped 3 bases and J dropped 7 bases, with 16 bases sitting between them. The germline gives CDR1 DFQATT, CDR2 SNEGSKA (reference sequence).

The CDR3 DNA sequence: TGTGCCAGCAGCTTTATCATGGGGAAGACTGAAGCTTTCTTT. It is translated as CASSFIMGKTEAFF. The chain is built from TRBV5-6 and TRBJ1-1, with D unresolved. The V gene lost 2 bases and the J gene lost 5 bases, with 13 bases spanning the gap. The CDR3 spans 14 residues. Germline-derived CDR1 and CDR2 are SGHDT and YYEEEE.

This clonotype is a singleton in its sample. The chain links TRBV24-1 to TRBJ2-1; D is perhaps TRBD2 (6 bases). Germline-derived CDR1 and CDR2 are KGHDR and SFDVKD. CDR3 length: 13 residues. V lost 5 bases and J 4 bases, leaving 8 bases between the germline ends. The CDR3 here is CATSVGGYNEQFF. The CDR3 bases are TGTGCCACCAGTGTTGGGGGGTACAATGAGCAGTTCTTC.

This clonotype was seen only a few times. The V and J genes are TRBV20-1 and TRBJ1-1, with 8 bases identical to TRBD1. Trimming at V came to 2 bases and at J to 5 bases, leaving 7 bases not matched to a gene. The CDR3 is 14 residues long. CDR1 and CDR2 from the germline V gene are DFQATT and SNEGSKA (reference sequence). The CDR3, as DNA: TGCAGTGCTAGACGACAGGGGCTGTTAACTGAAGCTTTCTTT. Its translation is CSARRQGLLTEAFF.

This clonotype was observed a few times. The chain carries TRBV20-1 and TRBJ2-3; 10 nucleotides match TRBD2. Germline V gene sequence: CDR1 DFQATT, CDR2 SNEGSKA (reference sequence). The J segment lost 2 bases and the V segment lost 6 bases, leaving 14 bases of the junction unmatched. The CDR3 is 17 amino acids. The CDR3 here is CSAPLAGGTLVTDTQYF. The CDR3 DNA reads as TGCAGTGCCCCCTTAGCGGGGGGAACTCTAGTCACAGATACGCAGTATTTT.

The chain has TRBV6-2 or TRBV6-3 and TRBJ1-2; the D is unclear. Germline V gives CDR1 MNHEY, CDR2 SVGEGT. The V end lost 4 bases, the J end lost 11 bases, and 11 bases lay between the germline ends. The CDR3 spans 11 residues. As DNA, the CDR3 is TGTGCCAGCAGTTCTCTCCCCGGGTACACCTTC. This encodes CASSSLPGYTF.